Below, 22 T cell receptor beta chains from the same sample are listed, as sequenced in a study of cytomegalovirus exposure and HLA in healthy donors. PCR used 60 Vbeta primers and 13 Jbeta primers. Clones were sequenced by immunoSEQ multiplex PCR, and TCRdb holds only the in-frame ones, with some missing. The table for this sample gives some 84,000 clones. What was sequenced was PBMCs. All receptors derive from a man in his fifties or sixties in good health and CMV-seronegative.

The chain couples TRBV6-4 to TRBJ2-2; 7 bases are a match to TRBD1. Trimming cost V 2 bases and J 0 bases; bases outside gene matches: 3. The CDR3 runs 16 residues. Germline CDR1 and CDR2: MRHNA and SNTAGT. The CDR3 DNA follows: TGTGCCAGCAGTGACGAAGGGGGCTCGAACACCGGGGAGCTGTTTTTT. Translating it yields CASSDEGGSNTGELFF.

The chain carries TRBV7-9 and TRBJ1-1; 9 bases fit TRBD1. The CDR3 extends over 16 amino acids. CDR1 is SEHNR and CDR2 is FQNEAQ in the germline V gene (reference sequence). With V trimmed by 4 bases and J by 0 bases, 6 bases remained unmatched. The chain's CDR3 is CASSSQTGGVNTEAFF. The DNA of the CDR3 is TGTGCCAGCAGCTCTCAGACAGGGGGGGTGAACACTGAAGCTTTCTTT.

The chain's CDR3 is CASTLAPRTQYF. CDR3 bases: TGTGCCAGCACCCTAGCCCCGCGGACCCAGTACTTC. The chain carries TRBV6-1 and TRBJ2-5; perhaps TRBD2 as D (5 bases). V gave up 7 bases and J gave up 7 bases, with 13 bases separating them. Germline V gene data show CDR1 as MNHNS and CDR2 as SASEGT. The CDR3 is 12 amino acids.

V and J are TRBV7-3 and TRBJ1-1; 8 nucleotides agree with TRBD1. Germline loops: CDR1 SGHTA, CDR2 FQGTGA. After removal of 4 bases from V and 3 bases from J, the junction contained 4 bases not matched to a gene. The CDR3 runs to 14 residues. The CDR3 nucleotides are TGTGCCAGCAGCTCCGGACAGGGAGACACTGAAGCTTTCTTT. As protein: CASSSGQGDTEAFF. The variable domain in full, completed from reference TRBV7-3 and TRBJ1-1, reads GAGVSQTPSNKVTEKGKYVELRCDPISGHTALYWYRQSLGQGPEFLIYFQGTGAADDSGLPNDRFFAVRPEGSVSTLKIQRTERGDSAVYLCASSSGQGDTEAFFGQGTRLTVV.

The chain links TRBV18 to TRBJ1-1, with 7 nucleotides matching TRBD1. The CDR3 consists of 14 residues. With 4 bases clipped from V and 2 bases from J, the junction kept 4 bases outside the gene matches. Germline assignment: CDR1 KGHSH and CDR2 LQKENI. The CDR3 DNA is TGTGCCAGCTCACGCCGGGACAGTAACACTGAAGCTTTCTTT. Translation: CASSRRDSNTEAFF.

The chain has TRBV27 and TRBJ1-5; D unclear. Germline values: CDR1 MNHEY, CDR2 SMNVEV (reference sequence). The CDR3 has 12 amino acids. With 1 base removed from V and 4 bases from J, the gap between germline ends came to 2 bases. The CDR3 DNA reads TGTGCCAGCAGTTTATTAAATCAGCCCCAGCATTTT. The encoded protein is CASSLLNQPQHF.

This sequence joins TRBV7-3 and TRBJ2-7; possibly TRBD1 for D (6 bases). CDR1 SGHTA and CDR2 FQGTGA come from the germline V gene. V was pared by 4 bases and J by 2 bases, with 9 bases between. The CDR3 runs to 13 residues. The CDR3 nucleotides are TGTGCCAGCAGCTCCGGACAGACCTACGAGCAGTACTTC. The encoded protein is CASSSGQTYEQYF. The entire variable domain, with the rest obtained from reference TRBV7-3 and TRBJ2-7, is as follows: GAGVSQTPSNKVTEKGKYVELRCDPISGHTALYWYRQSLGQGPEFLIYFQGTGAADDSGLPNDRFFAVRPEGSVSTLKIQRTERGDSAVYLCASSSGQTYEQYFGPGTRLTVT.

DNA of the CDR3: TGTGCCAGCAGCCAGGGGTATGGGGCTTTCTTT. Translating gives CASSQGYGAFF. The V and J genes are TRBV7-9 and TRBJ1-1, with a tentative D call TRBD1 (6 bases). This CDR3 has 11 residues. Trimming left V 5 bases short and J 11 bases short, with 12 bases between. Germline CDR1 SEHNR, CDR2 FQNEAQ (reference sequence). Full variable domain (outside the CDR3, taken from reference TRBV7-9 and TRBJ1-1): DTGVSQNPRHKITKRGQNVTFRCDPISEHNRLYWYRQTLGQGPEFLTYFQNEAQLEKSRLLSDRFSAERPKGSFSTLEIQRTEQGDSAMYLCASSQGYGAFFGQGTRLTVV.

This chain joins TRBV4-2 and TRBJ1-2; D is perhaps TRBD1 (6 bases). The CDR3 spans 15 residues. The V and J ends lost 4 bases and 7 bases respectively, with 19 bases between them. Germline CDR1 and CDR2: LGHNA and YNFKEQ. The CDR3 DNA reads TGTGCCAGCAGCCCTGAACAGGGCGGACCGGGTGGCTACACCTTC. It translates to CASSPEQGGPGGYTF.

This chain links TRBV5-8 with TRBJ1-5; 9 nucleotides match TRBD1. The CDR3 loop spans 18 amino acids. Germline V gene data show CDR1 as SGHTS and CDR2 as YDEGEE. Trimming cost V 0 bases and J 0 bases; bases outside gene matches: 7. DNA of the CDR3: TGTGCCAGCAGCTTGGCGGACAGGGGAAGATTTAGCAATCAGCCCCAGCATTTT. Translating it yields CASSLADRGRFSNQPQHF. The full variable domain, in which reference TRBV5-8 and TRBJ1-5 provide the parts outside the CDR3, is EAGVTQSPTHLIKTRGQQATLRCSPISGHTSVYWYQQALGLGLQFLLWYDEGEERNRGNFPPRFSGRQFPNYSSELNVNALELEDSALYLCASSLADRGRFSNQPQHFGDGTRLSIL.

This chain connects TRBV5-1 to TRBJ2-6; 9 nucleotides agree with TRBD1. Germline CDR1 and CDR2: SGHRS and YFSETQ. Trimming cost V 4 bases and J 3 bases; bases outside gene matches: 5. This CDR3 has 16 residues. The CDR3 loop is CASSPQGAGGANVLTF. The CDR3, as DNA: TGCGCCAGCAGCCCACAGGGGGCCGGTGGGGCCAACGTCCTGACTTTC. Drawing the rest from reference TRBV5-1 and TRBJ2-6, the complete variable domain is KAGVTQTPRYLIKTRGQQVTLSCSPISGHRSVSWYQQTPGQGLQFLFEYFSETQRNKGNFPGRFSGRQFSNSRSEMNVSTLELGDSALYLCASSPQGAGGANVLTFGAGSRLTVL.

V usage is TRBV29-1 and J usage is TRBJ1-1; 8 positions agree with TRBD1. Germline-derived CDR1 and CDR2 are SQVTM and ANQGSEA. Trimming at V came to 4 bases and at J to 4 bases, leaving 5 bases not matched to a gene. This CDR3 spans 13 amino acids. DNA of the CDR3: TGCAGCGTTGGAGATGACAGGGGCACTGAAGCTTTCTTT. Translation: CSVGDDRGTEAFF.

The V call is TRBV5-1, the J call TRBJ2-1, with 12 bases lining up with TRBD1. From germline, CDR1 is SGHRS and CDR2 YFSETQ. The CDR3 has 16 residues. V lost 0 bases and J lost 7; bases outside the gene matches: 5. Written as DNA, the CDR3 is TGCGCCAGCAGCTTGGCCGGGACAGGGGGCTGGAATGAGCAGTTCTTC. Its protein is CASSLAGTGGWNEQFF.

The chain links TRBV5-6 to TRBJ1-1, with 9 bases matching TRBD1. This CDR3 is built from 14 residues. Germline CDR1 SGHDT, CDR2 YYEEEE. The V segment lost 5 bases and the J segment 0 bases; nucleotides outside the gene matches: 2. The CDR3 nucleotides read TGTGCCAGCAGGGGACAGGGAATGAACACTGAAGCTTTCTTT. Translating gives CASRGQGMNTEAFF.

The V call is TRBV9, the J call TRBJ2-3; 7 bases map to TRBD1. The junction had 9 bases not matched to a gene; V was cut back by 3 bases and J by 2 bases. Germline V CDR1 and CDR2: SGDLS, YYNGEE. CDR3 length equals 16 residues. As DNA, the CDR3 is TGTGCCAGCAGCGCCCGACAGGGAACGGACACAGATACGCAGTATTTT. Protein product: CASSARQGTDTDTQYF.

J is TRBJ2-7 and V is TRBV7-2; TRBD1 aligns across 8 bases. CDR1 and CDR2 from the germline V gene are SGHTA and FQGNSA. Trimming cost V 1 base and J 1 base; bases outside gene matches: 3. This CDR3 has 15 amino acids. The CDR3, as DNA: TGTGCCAGCAGCTTAGTAGGGACAGGATCCTACGAGCAGTACTTC. Protein: CASSLVGTGSYEQYF.

The chain couples TRBV28 to TRBJ2-5; 7 bases fit TRBD1. Trimming at V came to 6 bases and at J to 2 bases, leaving 3 bases not matched to a gene. The length of the CDR3 is 13 residues. Per germline, CDR1 MDHEN and CDR2 SYDVKM. The CDR3 DNA reads as TGTGCCAGCAGACAGGGACAGCAAGAGACCCAGTACTTC. It encodes CASRQGQQETQYF.

The chain uses TRBV7-2 and TRBJ1-5, with 8 nucleotides matching TRBD1. J lost 6 bases, V lost 2 bases, and 9 bases had no gene match. This CDR3 contains 16 residues. Per the germline V gene, CDR1 is SGHTA and CDR2 is FQGNSA. This CDR3 is CASSLQTGDPSQPQHF. In DNA form, the CDR3 reads TGTGCCAGCAGCTTACAGACAGGGGACCCCAGTCAGCCCCAGCATTTT. The variable domain in full, completed from reference TRBV7-2 and TRBJ1-5, reads GAGVSQSPSNKVTEKGKDVELRCDPISGHTALYWYRQSLGQGLEFLIYFQGNSAPDKSGLPSDRFSAERTGGSVSTLTIQRTQQEDSAVYLCASSLQTGDPSQPQHFGDGTRLSIL.

J is TRBJ2-3 and V is TRBV29-1, with a tentative D call TRBD1 (6 bases). This CDR3 comprises 13 residues. Germline CDR1 is SQVTM and CDR2 is ANQGSEA. V dropped 5 bases and J dropped 8 bases, with 17 bases sitting between them. CDR3 nucleotides: TGCAGCGTTTATAGGGGGTACCAAGTTACGCAGTATTTT. Its translation: CSVYRGYQVTQYF.

CDR3 DNA sequence: TGCGCCAGCAAAGGACAGGAAAATACGCAGTATTTT. This codes for CASKGQENTQYF. V gene TRBV5-1 combines with J gene TRBJ2-3, with 7 bases aligning to TRBD1. The CDR3 consists of 12 residues. Germline CDR1 reads SGHRS; CDR2 reads YFSETQ. With V trimmed by 6 bases and J by 7 bases, 5 bases remained unmatched. The full variable domain, with the rest looked up from reference TRBV5-1 and TRBJ2-3, is KAGVTQTPRYLIKTRGQQVTLSCSPISGHRSVSWYQQTPGQGLQFLFEYFSETQRNKGNFPGRFSGRQFSNSRSEMNVSTLELGDSALYLCASKGQENTQYFGPGTRLTVL.

The chain carries TRBV29-1 and TRBJ2-3; 7 nucleotides match TRBD2. CDR3 length equals 15 residues. Germline trimming cut 3 bases from V and 1 base from J; bases unmatched to any gene: 7. Germline V gene lookup returns CDR1 SQVTM and CDR2 ANQGSEA. DNA of the CDR3: TGCAGCGTTGAGGGGGGGGAGTATGGCACAGATACGCAGTATTTT. It translates to CSVEGGEYGTDTQYF.

In the case of this clone: Different DNA sequences within this sample yield the same CDR3. The rearrangement uses TRBV6-5 and TRBJ1-5; tentatively, D is TRBD1 (6 bases). The CDR3 extends over 15 amino acids. Trimming cost V 8 bases and J 0 bases, with 14 bases left between them. CDR1 is MNHEY, CDR2 SVGAGI, per germline. The CDR3 nucleotides read TGTGCCAGCTCCTTAGGGGGGGTTAGCAATCAGCCCCAGCATTTT. Translating gives CASSLGGVSNQPQHF.